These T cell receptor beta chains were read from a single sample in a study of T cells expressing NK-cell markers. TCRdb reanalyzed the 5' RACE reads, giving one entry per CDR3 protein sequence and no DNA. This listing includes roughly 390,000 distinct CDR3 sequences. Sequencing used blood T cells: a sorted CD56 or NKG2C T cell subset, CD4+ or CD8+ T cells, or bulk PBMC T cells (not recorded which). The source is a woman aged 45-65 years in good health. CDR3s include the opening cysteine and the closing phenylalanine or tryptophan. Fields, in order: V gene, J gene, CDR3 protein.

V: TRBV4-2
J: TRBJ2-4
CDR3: CASSHGSGDVGTRLAKNIQYF

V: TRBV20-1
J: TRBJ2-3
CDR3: CSAWQTSTDTQYF

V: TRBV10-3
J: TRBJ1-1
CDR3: CAISETGAMNTEAFF

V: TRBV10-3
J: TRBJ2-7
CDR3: CAISDTGPYEQYF

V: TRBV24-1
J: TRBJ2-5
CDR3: CATSDASGQIRFGTQYF

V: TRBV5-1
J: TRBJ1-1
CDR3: CASSLGVGQEAFF

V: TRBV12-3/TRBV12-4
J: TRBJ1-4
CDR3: CASSPGLKLFF

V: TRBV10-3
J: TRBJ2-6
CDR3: CAITKGLGANVLTF

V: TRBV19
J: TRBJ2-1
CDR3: CASSIEGLAGNEQFF

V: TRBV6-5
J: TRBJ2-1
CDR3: CASSTLLAGVRNEQFF

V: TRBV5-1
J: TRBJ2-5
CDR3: CASSRAQAQETQYF

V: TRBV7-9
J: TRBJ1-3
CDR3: CASSFRADSNSGNTIYF

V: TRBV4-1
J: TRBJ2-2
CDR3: CASSLGQGTTNTGELFF

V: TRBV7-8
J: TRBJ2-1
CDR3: CASRGLADINEQFF

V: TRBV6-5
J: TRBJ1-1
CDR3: CASSGWGKDTEAFF

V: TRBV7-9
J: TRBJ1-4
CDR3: CASSRPQGNNEKLFF

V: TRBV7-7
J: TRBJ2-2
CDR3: CASSLHQGTGELFF

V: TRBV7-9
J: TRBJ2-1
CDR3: CASSLGQATYNEQFF

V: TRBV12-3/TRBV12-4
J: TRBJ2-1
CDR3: CASSYWDEQFF

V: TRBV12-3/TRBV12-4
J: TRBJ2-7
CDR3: CASSPGGTSGHYEQYF

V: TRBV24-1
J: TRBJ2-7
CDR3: CATQGGGANEQYF

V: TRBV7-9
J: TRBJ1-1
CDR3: CASRIVGTDEAFF

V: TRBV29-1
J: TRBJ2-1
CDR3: CSASGGLYNEQFF

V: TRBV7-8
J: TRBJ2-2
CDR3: CASSSAGGAIGELFF

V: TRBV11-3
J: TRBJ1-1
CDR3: CASSIGQGPNTEAFF

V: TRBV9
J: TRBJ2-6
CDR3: CASSVEGVRANVLTF

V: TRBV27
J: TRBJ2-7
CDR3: CASSPYVGLSYEQYF

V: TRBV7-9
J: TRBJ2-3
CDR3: CASSLVGPNTDTQYF

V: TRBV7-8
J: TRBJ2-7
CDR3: CASSLAGLYYEQYF

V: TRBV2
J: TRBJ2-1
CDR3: CASMGTNYNEQFF

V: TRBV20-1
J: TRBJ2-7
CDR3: CSATLPGGLAYEQYF

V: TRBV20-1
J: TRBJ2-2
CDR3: CSARDPGGTDPRELFF

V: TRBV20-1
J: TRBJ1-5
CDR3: CSARQGGQPQHF

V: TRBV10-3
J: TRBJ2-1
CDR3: CAISSRQGQFF

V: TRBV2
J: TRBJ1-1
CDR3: CASSFGSRMNTEAFF

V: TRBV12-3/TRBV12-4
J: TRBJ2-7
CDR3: CASSPRDTNTYEQYF

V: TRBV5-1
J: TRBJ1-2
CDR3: CASSLGLLTPNYGYTF

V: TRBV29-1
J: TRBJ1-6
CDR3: CSVRGGDGNSPLHF

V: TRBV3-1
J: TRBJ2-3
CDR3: CASSGRTGAADTQYF

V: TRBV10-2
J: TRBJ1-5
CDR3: CASSDRGNQPQHF

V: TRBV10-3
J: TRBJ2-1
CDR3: CAISATSGIPGNEQFF

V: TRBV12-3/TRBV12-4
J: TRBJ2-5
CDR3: CASSLAGQGVETQYF

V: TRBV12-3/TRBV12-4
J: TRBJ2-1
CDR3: CASTVAGTSATEQFF